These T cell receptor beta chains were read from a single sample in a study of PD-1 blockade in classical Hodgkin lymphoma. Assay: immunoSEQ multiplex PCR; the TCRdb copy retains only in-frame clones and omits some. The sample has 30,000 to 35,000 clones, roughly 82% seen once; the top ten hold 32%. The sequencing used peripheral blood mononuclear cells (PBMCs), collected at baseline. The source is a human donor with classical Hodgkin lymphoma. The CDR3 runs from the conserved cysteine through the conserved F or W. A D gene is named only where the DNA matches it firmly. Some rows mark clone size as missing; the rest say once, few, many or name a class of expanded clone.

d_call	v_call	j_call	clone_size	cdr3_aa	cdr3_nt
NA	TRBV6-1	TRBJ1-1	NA	CASSDLVRGLYSEAFF	TGTGCCAGCAGTGATTTGGTTAGGGGATTGTATTCTGAAGCTTTCTTT
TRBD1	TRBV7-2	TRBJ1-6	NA	CASSFTNRGNNSPLHF	TGTGCCAGCAGTTTTACTAACAGGGGTAATAATTCACCCCTCCACTTT
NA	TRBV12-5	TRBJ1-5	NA	CASGFGDQPQHF	TGTGCTAGTGGTTTTGGCGATCAGCCCCAGCATTTT
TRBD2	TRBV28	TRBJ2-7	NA	CASGSGGLGDEQYF	TGTGCCAGCGGTAGCGGGGGCCTTGGGGACGAGCAGTACTTC
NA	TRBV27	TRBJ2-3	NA	CASTLGARTDTQYF	TGTGCCAGCACCCTCGGGGCACGCACAGATACGCAGTATTTT
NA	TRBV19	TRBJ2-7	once	CASSISQGAYEQYF	TGTGCCAGTAGTATCAGTCAGGGAGCCTACGAGCAGTACTTC
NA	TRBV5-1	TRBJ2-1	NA	CASSLGTVSYNEQFF	TGCGCCAGCAGCTTGGGGACAGTCTCCTACAATGAGCAGTTCTTC
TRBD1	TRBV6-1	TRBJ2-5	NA	CASCRQGHQETQYF	TGTGCCAGCTGCAGACAGGGCCACCAAGAGACCCAGTACTTC
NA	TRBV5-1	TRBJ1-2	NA	CASSSRPLTNYGYTF	TGCGCCAGCAGCTCTCGGCCACTTACTAACTATGGCTACACCTTC
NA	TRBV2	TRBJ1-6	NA	CASSASENSPLHF	TGTGCCAGCAGTGCTTCGGAAAATTCACCCCTCCACTTT
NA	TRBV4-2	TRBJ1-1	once	CASSHSDRLNTEAFF	TGTGCCAGCAGCCATTCCGACAGATTGAACACTGAAGCTTTCTTT
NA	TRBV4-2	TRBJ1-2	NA	CASSQEGWAGDGYTF	TGTGCCAGCAGCCAAGAGGGTTGGGCAGGGGATGGCTACACCTTC
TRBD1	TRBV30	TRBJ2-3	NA	CAWSLRTGSTDTQYF	TGTGCCTGGAGTTTAAGGACAGGGTCTACAGATACGCAGTATTTT
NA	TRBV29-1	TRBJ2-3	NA	CSVDQRGTDTQYF	TGCAGCGTTGATCAGCGTGGCACGGATACGCAGTATTTT
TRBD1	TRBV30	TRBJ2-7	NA	CAWSITGVGEQYF	TGTGCCTGGAGTATTACAGGGGTGGGCGAGCAGTACTTC
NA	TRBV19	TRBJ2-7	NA	CASSTADTTYEQYF	TGTGCCAGTAGTACGGCAGACACTACCTACGAGCAGTACTTC
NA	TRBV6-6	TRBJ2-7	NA	CASSSQEGYEQYF	TGTGCCAGCAGTTCGCAGGAGGGCTACGAGCAGTACTTC
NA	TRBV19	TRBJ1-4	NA	CASSSGSTNEKLFF	TGTGCCAGTAGTTCAGGGAGCACTAATGAAAAACTGTTTTTT
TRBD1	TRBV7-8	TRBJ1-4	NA	CASSYFRQGPEKLFF	TGTGCCAGCAGCTACTTCAGACAGGGGCCAGAAAAACTGTTTTTT
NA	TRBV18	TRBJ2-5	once	CASSPRQAYQETQYF	TGTGCCAGCTCACCAAGACAGGCGTACCAAGAGACCCAGTACTTC
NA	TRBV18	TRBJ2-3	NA	CASSPPSTDTQYF	TGTGCCAGCTCGCCCCCTTCGACAGATACGCAGTATTTT
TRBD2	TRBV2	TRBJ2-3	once	CASSRQLAVSTDTQYF	TGTGCCAGCAGCAGGCAGCTAGCGGTGAGCACAGATACGCAGTATTTT
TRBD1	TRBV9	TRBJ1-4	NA	CASSARQGISEKLFF	TGTGCCAGCAGCGCCCGACAGGGGATTTCTGAAAAACTGTTTTTT
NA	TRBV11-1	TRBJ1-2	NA	CASSPSRGAVYGYTF	TGTGCCAGCAGCCCGTCGCGGGGGGCAGTCTATGGCTACACCTTC
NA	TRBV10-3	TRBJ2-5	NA	CAISVNQETQYF	TGTGCCATCAGTGTGAACCAAGAGACCCAGTACTTC
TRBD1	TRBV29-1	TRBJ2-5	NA	CSARQGQGETQYF	TGCAGCGCCCGACAGGGTCAAGGGGAGACCCAGTACTTC
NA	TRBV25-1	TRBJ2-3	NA	CASSEYEGLDTQYF	TGTGCCAGCAGTGAATACGAGGGCCTGGATACGCAGTATTTT
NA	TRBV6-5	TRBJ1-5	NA	CASSKTQGGQPQHF	TGTGCCAGCAGCAAAACACAGGGAGGTCAGCCCCAGCATTTT
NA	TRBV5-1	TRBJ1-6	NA	CASGRGVVDSPLHF	TGCGCCAGCGGCAGAGGGGTAGTTGATTCACCCCTCCACTTT
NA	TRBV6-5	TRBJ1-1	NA	CASSPQGGRNTEAFF	TGTGCCAGCAGTCCTCAGGGTGGTCGAAACACTGAAGCTTTCTTT
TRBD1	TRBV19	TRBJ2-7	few	CASSIALGQGTGEQYF	TGTGCCAGTAGTATCGCCCTCGGACAGGGGACGGGCGAGCAGTACTTC
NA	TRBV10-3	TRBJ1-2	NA	CAISEWGNYGYTF	TGTGCCATCAGTGAGTGGGGTAACTATGGCTACACCTTC
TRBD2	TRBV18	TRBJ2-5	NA	CASSPRGLATGETQYF	TGTGCCAGCTCACCCCGGGGACTAGCGACGGGAGAGACCCAGTACTTC
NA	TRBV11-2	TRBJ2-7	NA	CASSRETGLTYEQYF	TGTGCCAGCAGCCGGGAGACAGGACTCACCTACGAGCAGTACTTC
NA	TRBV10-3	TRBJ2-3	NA	CATSLGADTQYF	TGTGCCACCTCACTGGGCGCAGATACGCAGTATTTT
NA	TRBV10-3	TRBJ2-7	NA	CAIRGAVGLLAYEQYF	TGTGCCATCAGGGGGGCCGTAGGCTTGCTTGCCTACGAGCAGTACTTC
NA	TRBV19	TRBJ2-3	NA	CASQQGFTDTQYF	TGTGCCAGTCAACAGGGCTTCACAGATACGCAGTATTTT
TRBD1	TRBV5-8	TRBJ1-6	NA	CASSTGVRRNSPLHF	TGTGCCAGCAGTACAGGGGTCCGAAGAAATTCACCCCTCCACTTT
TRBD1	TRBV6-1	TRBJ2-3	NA	CASSESLPGTGVGDTQYF	TGTGCCAGCAGTGAATCCCTACCCGGGACAGGGGTTGGAGATACGCAGTATTTT
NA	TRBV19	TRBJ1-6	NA	CASSMGNVGNSPLHF	TGTGCCAGTAGTATGGGAAATGTGGGGAATTCACCCCTCCACTTT
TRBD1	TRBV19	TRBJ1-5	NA	CASSGIQGANQPQHF	TGTGCCAGTAGTGGTATACAGGGGGCAAATCAGCCCCAGCATTTT
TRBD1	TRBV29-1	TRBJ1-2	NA	CSVRQGNYGYTF	TGCAGCGTTAGACAGGGAAACTATGGCTACACCTTC
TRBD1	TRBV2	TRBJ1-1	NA	CASSVQPGQGATEAFF	TGTGCCAGCAGTGTTCAACCGGGACAGGGGGCGACTGAAGCTTTCTTT
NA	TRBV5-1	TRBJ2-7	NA	CASSLLTGSTYEQYF	TGCGCCAGCAGCTTGTTGACGGGCAGTACCTACGAGCAGTACTTC
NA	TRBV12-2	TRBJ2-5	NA	CASRLAAREETQYF	TGTGCAAGTCGCTTAGCCGCCAGGGAAGAGACCCAGTACTTC
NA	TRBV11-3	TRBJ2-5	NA	CASSLAPETQYF	TGTGCCAGCAGCTTGGCGCCGGAGACCCAGTACTTC
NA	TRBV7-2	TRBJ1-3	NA	CASSPGRVNTIYF	TGTGCCAGCAGCCCGGGACGGGTAAACACCATATATTTT
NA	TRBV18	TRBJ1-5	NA	CASSRGQGNQPQHF	TGTGCCAGCTCACGAGGGCAAGGCAATCAGCCCCAGCATTTT
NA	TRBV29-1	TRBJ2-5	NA	CSVYMMLGESTETQYF	TGCAGCGTTTACATGATGCTAGGGGAGTCGACAGAGACCCAGTACTTC